The 15 T cell receptor beta chains presented below share a single source sample, sequenced in a study of CD4 T cells in relation to SARS-CoV-2 and coronaviruses (dated by TCRdb to the early 2020s). The library was obtained by the immunoSEQ multiplex PCR assay. TCRdb obtained this table from immuneACCESS and retained in-frame rearrangements with V and J assigned. These tables miss some clones; where compared with another copy, unresolved V genes account for less than half of the shortfall, and the remainder is unexplained. This sample has 35,000 to 45,000 clones in its table, and about 87% of those were observed once. Together, the top ten hold 1% to 1.5% of the sample. These TCRs' antigens remain unknown. The sample was naive CD4+ T cells from PBMCs, cultured in vitro. This sample's cell subset or site label indicates: naive CD4+ T cells isolated by negative enrichment. The receptors come from an adult with COVID-19.

V gene TRBV5-1 combines with J gene TRBJ2-7; D gene unclear. Per the germline V gene, CDR1 is SGHRS and CDR2 is YFSETQ. Trimming took off 0 bases at V and 4 bases at J, with 5 bases between the two ends. The CDR3 length is 12 residues. The CDR3 region has the DNA TGCGCCAGCAGCTTGGGAAGGTACGAGCAGTACTTC. It translates to CASSLGRYEQYF.

This rearrangement joins TRBV28 to TRBJ2-5; 8 bases map to TRBD2. Germline CDR1 is MDHEN and CDR2 is SYDVKM. V trimming: 0 bases; J trimming: 3 bases; junction bases outside the gene matches: 12. This CDR3 comprises 18 residues. The CDR3 loop reads CASSLWPGSGRLEETQYF. Here the CDR3 DNA reads TGTGCCAGCAGTTTATGGCCTGGCAGCGGGAGACTAGAAGAGACCCAGTACTTC.

The rearrangement joins TRBV4-1 to TRBJ2-1, with 8 bases that match TRBD2. Germline V gene data show CDR1 as MGHRA and CDR2 as YSYEKL. This CDR3 comprises 18 residues. After removal of 5 bases from V and 5 bases from J, the junction contained 17 bases not matched to a gene. The chain's CDR3 is CASSSSTKLAGRDNEQFF. DNA of the CDR3: TGCGCCAGCAGCTCTTCGACGAAATTAGCGGGGAGAGACAATGAGCAGTTCTTC.

This chain uses TRBV12-3 or TRBV12-4 with TRBJ1-2; no reliable D call. The CDR3 has 13 amino acids. The ends were cut back, 2 bases at V and 2 bases at J, with 6 bases in the middle. The CDR3 reads CASSLPRNYGYTF. CDR3 coding DNA: TGTGCCAGCAGTTTACCACGGAACTATGGCTACACCTTC.

This chain connects TRBV5-1 to TRBJ2-5; 7 positions match TRBD2. The ends lost 4 bases at V and 0 bases at J; junction bases unmatched: 6. Germline CDR1 and CDR2: SGHRS and YFSETQ. The CDR3 spans 15 residues. This chain's CDR3 is CASSPRGVYQETQYF. CDR3 DNA sequence: TGCGCCAGCAGCCCCCGGGGGGTTTACCAAGAGACCCAGTACTTC.

This sequence joins TRBV5-6 and TRBJ1-6, with a possible D match to TRBD1 (6 bases). Trimming took 4 bases from V and 2 from J, leaving 19 bases between them. The CDR3 is 18 residues long. Germline assignment: CDR1 SGHDT and CDR2 YYEEEE. The CDR3 sequence: CASSPGARGRPYNSPLHF. The CDR3 DNA follows: TGTGCCAGCAGCCCAGGGGCCCGAGGAAGGCCCTATAATTCACCCCTCCACTTT.

The chain carries TRBV13 and TRBJ2-7, with 7 positions matching TRBD1. CDR1 is PRHDT, CDR2 FYEKMQ, per germline (reference sequence). The CDR3 is 14 residues long. The J segment lost 5 bases and the V segment lost 0 bases, leaving 4 bases of the junction unmatched. The CDR3 is CASSLGGTDHEQYF. The CDR3 bases are TGTGCCAGCAGCTTAGGTGGGACAGATCACGAGCAGTACTTC.

This clone occurred once. The chain couples TRBV2 to TRBJ2-2; 8 positions match TRBD2. CDR3 length: 14 residues. Unmatched junction bases numbered 6, after V lost 8 bases and J lost 4 bases. Germline V gene data show CDR1 as SNHLY and CDR2 as FYNNEI. The CDR3 region is CASRAGASTGELFF. The CDR3 coding sequence is TGTGCCAGCCGAGCGGGAGCGAGCACCGGGGAGCTGTTTTTT.

This clone was seen a handful of times. This rearrangement joins TRBV6-1 to TRBJ2-2; 9 bases fit TRBD1. There are 15 residues in the CDR3. V was clipped by 1 base and J by 3 bases; unmatched bases: 0. Per germline, CDR1 MNHNS and CDR2 SASEGT. The CDR3 DNA reads TGTGCCAGCAGTGAAGGGACAGGGGACACCGGGGAGCTGTTTTTT. Translation: CASSEGTGDTGELFF.

The J gene is TRBJ2-2, the V gene TRBV4-2; either TRBD1 or TRBD2 may fit D (5 bases each). CDR3 size: 15 residues. Per germline, CDR1 LGHNA and CDR2 YNFKEQ. V was shortened by 1 base and J by 4 bases, with 10 bases between the two germline ends. The CDR3: CASSQGRGATGELFF. The CDR3, as DNA: TGTGCCAGCAGCCAAGGAAGGGGAGCCACCGGGGAGCTGTTTTTT.

The chain is built from TRBV3-1 (or the pseudogene TRBV3-2) and TRBJ1-5; D unclear. This CDR3 contains 15 residues. Trimming cost V 4 bases and J 3 bases, with 13 bases left between them. The germline V gene encodes CDR1 LGHDT and CDR2 YNNKEL (reference sequence). This CDR3 reads CASSPKGQPNQPQHF. The DNA for the CDR3 is TGTGCCAGCAGCCCAAAGGGTCAACCCAATCAGCCCCAGCATTTT.

The V and J genes are TRBV5-1 and TRBJ2-5; possible D gene TRBD2, 5 bases. The CDR3 is 14 residues long. Germline V gene sequence: CDR1 SGHRS, CDR2 YFSETQ. The germline V and J ends were trimmed by 0 bases and 3 bases, with 9 bases remaining between them. Written as DNA, the CDR3 is TGCGCCAGCAGCTTGGGTGGAGCGGAAGAGACCCAGTACTTC. It yields the protein CASSLGGAEETQYF.

The chain links TRBV7-3 to TRBJ2-1; TRBD2 is a possible D gene (6 bases). Between the trimmed V and J ends, which lost 5 bases and 6 bases, there was a span of 17 bases. CDR1 is SGHTA and CDR2 is FQGTGA in the germline V gene. CDR3 length equals 15 residues. CDR3 DNA sequence: TGTGCCAGCAGCCCCAACGGCGGGGCGTCCAATGAGCAGTTCTTC. Protein: CASSPNGGASNEQFF.

The DNA of the CDR3 is TGCGCCAGCAGCCAAGGGGCCACAGATACGCAGTATTTT. It encodes CASSQGATDTQYF. The genes are TRBV4-1 and TRBJ2-3; D unclear. Trimming took off 1 base at V and 2 bases at J, with 4 bases between the two ends. The V gene's germline CDR1 is MGHRA and CDR2 YSYEKL. This CDR3 contains 13 residues.

J is TRBJ1-4 and V is TRBV5-4; no firm D call. V lost 4 bases and J lost 10, with 14 bases in between. Germline assignment: CDR1 SGHNT and CDR2 YYREEE (reference sequence). The CDR3 runs to 13 residues. The CDR3 region is CASSPTAGGKLFF. Written as DNA, the CDR3 is TGTGCCAGCAGCCCCACTGCGGGCGGAAAACTGTTTTTT. Complete variable domain (other parts from reference TRBV5-4 and TRBJ1-4): ETGVTQSPTHLIKTRGQQVTLRCSSQSGHNTVSWYQQALGQGPQFIFQYYREEENGRGNFPPRFSGLQFPNYSSELNVNALELDDSALYLCASSPTAGGKLFFGSGTQLSVL.